The clone carrying this TCR beta chain turned up a few times. Its target is unknown. V lost 3 bases and J 0 bases, leaving 6 bases between the germline ends. Germline CDR1 SQVTM, CDR2 ANQGSEA. This CDR3 is 13 amino acids long. During its preparation, the TCRbeta library received unique molecular identifiers. TCRdb recomputed calls from the PCR reads with MiXCR, one row per CDR3 protein. The sample records roughly 220,000 distinct CDR3 sequences, around 8.4% being singletons. The data originate from a study of T-cell reconstitution after alpha-beta-depleted transplantation in children. General study findings and limits: Day-60 TCRbeta diversity that was high in some patients was derived from surviving recipient T cells and thymic progenitors. T-cell numbers and diversity, one year after transplant, stemmed largely from T cells that were newly produced. Reportedly, only several hundred clones from non-depleted graft cells drove alpha-beta T-cell counts at about two months.

The clonotype comes from a male patient between 2 and 10 years old who had a stem cell transplant for acute myeloid leukemia, so the T cells may come from the graft donor. The source was PBMCs, mostly from graft donor cells, collected 360 days after TCRalphabeta/CD19-depleted stem cell transplant. The genes are TRBV29-1 and TRBJ2-1, with D hard to call. DNA for the CDR3: TGCAGCGTTGAGGCTAGCTCCTACAATGAGCAGTTCTTC. Protein sequence: CSVEASSYNEQFF.